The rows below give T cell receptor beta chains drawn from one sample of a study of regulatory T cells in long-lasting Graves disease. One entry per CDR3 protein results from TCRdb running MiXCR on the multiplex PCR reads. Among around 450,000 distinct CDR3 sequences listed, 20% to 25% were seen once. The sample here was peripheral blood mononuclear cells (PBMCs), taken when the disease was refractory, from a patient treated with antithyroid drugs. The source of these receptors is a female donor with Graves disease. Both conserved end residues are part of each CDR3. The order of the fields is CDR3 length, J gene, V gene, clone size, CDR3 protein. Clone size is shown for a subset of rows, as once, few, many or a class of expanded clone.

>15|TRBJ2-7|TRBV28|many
CASSSTGLSSYEQYF
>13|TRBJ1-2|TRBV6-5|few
CASSYSFEHGYTF
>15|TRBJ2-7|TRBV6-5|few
CASSYSEGPSYEQYF
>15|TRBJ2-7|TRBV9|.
CASSVTGGDTYEQYF
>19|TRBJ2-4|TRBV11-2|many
CASSPTTGGFLPLVDIQYF
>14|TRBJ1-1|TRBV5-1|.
CASSFPQGGTEAFF
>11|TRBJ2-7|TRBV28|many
CAPRVKDEQYF
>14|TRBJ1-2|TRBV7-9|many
CASSQNRDPYGYTF
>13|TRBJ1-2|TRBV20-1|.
CSAIWTVNYGYTF
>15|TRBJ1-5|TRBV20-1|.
CSARDPWSGDQPQHF
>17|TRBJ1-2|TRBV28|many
CASSPSPGPGTNYGYTF
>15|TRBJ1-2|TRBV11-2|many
CASSPSTGNNYGYTF
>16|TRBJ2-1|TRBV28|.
CASSSGQGSSYNEQFF
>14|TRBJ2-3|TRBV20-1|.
CSATQTSGTDTQYF
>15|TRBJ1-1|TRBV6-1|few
CASSLIGGGDTEAFF
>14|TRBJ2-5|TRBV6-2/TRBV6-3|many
CASRQQGSGETQYF
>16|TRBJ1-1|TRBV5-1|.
CASSLSGATLNTEAFF
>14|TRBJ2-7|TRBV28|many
CASSSGTDVYEQYF
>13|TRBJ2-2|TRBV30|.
CAWSVLDTGELFF
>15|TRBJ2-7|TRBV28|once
CASSLPRDRAYEQYF
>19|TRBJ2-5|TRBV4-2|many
CASSQDLLGLAGGGKTQYF
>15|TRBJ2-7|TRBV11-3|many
CASSLGQGGQDEQYF
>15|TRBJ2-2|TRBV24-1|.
CATSDGQGHTGELFF
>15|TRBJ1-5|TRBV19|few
CASSISSRADQPQHF
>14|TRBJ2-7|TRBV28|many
CASSLSRANYEQYF
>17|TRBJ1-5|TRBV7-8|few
CASSLGQATFSNQPQHF
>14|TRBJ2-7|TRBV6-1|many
CASSLSGPRNEQYF
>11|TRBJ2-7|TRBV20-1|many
CSALEVYEQYF
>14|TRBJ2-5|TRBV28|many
CASSTGGVGATQYF
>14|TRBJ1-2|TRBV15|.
CATSPEGGMFGYTF
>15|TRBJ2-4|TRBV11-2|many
CASSLAYLAKNIQYF
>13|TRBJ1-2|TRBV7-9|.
CASSPTDLYGYTF
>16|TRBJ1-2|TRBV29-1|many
CSVEDNLGANGYGYTF
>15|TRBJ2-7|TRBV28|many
CASSSEIRFSYEQYF
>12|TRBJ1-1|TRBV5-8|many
CASSPGEGEAFF
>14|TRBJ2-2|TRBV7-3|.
CASSLKLNTGELFF
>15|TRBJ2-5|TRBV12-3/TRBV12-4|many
CASSLRRLTGETQYF
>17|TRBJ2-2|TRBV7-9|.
CASSPLAGVGNTGELFF
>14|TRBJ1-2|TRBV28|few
CASLEVTANYGYTF
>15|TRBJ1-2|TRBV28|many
CASSSGTGGNYGYTF
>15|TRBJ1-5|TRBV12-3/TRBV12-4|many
CASSLGGQSNQPQHF
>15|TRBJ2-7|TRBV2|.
CASRPTGPTSYEQYF
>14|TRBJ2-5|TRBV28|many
CASSSTGAQETQYF
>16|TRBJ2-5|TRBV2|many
CASSYPGLAKEETQYF
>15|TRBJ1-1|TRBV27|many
CASSPWGALNTEAFF
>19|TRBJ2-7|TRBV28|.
CASSPHPRGEAGLTYEQYF
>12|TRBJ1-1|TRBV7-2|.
CASSLVFGEAFF
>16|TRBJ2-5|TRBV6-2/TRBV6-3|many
CASSDPGGSGAETQYF
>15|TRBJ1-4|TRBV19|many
CASRRQGATNEKLFF
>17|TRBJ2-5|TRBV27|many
CASSTQPGLAGAETQYF
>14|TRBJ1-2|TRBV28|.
CASSSIGADEGYTF
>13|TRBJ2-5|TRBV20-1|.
CSARGGRKETQYF
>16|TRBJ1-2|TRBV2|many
CASTMGGGPPYGGYTF
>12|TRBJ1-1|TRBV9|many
CASRGHNTEAFF
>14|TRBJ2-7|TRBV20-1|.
CSARLPSGTYEQYF